The source of this TCR beta chain is a study of graft-versus-host responses after intestinal transplantation. At the level of the study: Transplants were multivisceral, liver-intestinal, or isolated intestinal. Recipients across the board were started on anti-thymocyte globulin induction, then kept on tacrolimus and steroids for two to four years. Study-level findings and limits: GvH clones surfaced in recipient marrow, some emerging earlier in ileum or blood. Maximum circulating GvH clone levels tracked with early post-transplant HvG decreases.

Note on this clone: Its matching antigen is unknown.

The CDR3 runs to 15 residues. Trimming took 2 bases from V and 9 from J; bases not matched to a gene: 6. Germline lookup yields CDR1 SGHTA and CDR2 FQGTGA. Generated by immunoSEQ multiplex PCR, the TCRdb table keeps only in-frame clones and is missing some. The sample lists 100,000 to 110,000 clones; roughly 87% were seen once. This clonotype originated in a human donor who was the organ donor for an intestinal transplant. The sequenced sample was unstimulated CD4+ T cells sorted from spleen or lymph node cells, obtained before transplant. The chain combines TRBV7-3 with TRBJ1-6; TRBD1 matches at 8 bases. The DNA for the CDR3 is TGTGCCAGCAGCTTATCAGGGGGCGCAGGTTCACCCCTCCACTTT. It codes for CASSLSGGAGSPLHF.